The rows below give T cell receptor beta chains drawn from one sample of a study of T-cell memory formation after mild COVID-19. Using its own MiXCR run on the 5' RACE reads, TCRdb lists one record per CDR3 protein. The table has roughly 300,000 distinct CDR3 sequences, about 13% seen once. Sample: PBMCs or a T cell subset sorted from them (not recorded which). The receptor source for this set is a man between 18 and 29 years old who had mild COVID-19 (a few samples of this study predate the infection). Cell type and time point are not known. The CDR3 runs from the conserved cysteine through the conserved F or W. The D gene is left open where the match is weak. Only part of the rows carry a size: once, few, many, or a class if the clone is expanded.

j_call d_call cdr3_length v_call clone_size cdr3_nt cdr3_aa
TRBJ2-1 . 18 TRBV7-9 . TGTGCCAGCAGCTCTAAACCGGGTCCGACTAGCTCCTACAATGAGCAGTTCTTC CASSSKPGPTSSYNEQFF
TRBJ2-5 TRBD1 15 TRBV7-9 . TGTGCCAGCAGCGACGGGACAGGGGCTGGGGAGACCCAGTACTTC CASSDGTGAGETQYF
TRBJ2-4 . 16 TRBV14 . TGTGCCAGCAGCCAACCTTTCGGCACGACTTTAAACATTCAGTACTTC CASSQPFGTTLNIQYF
TRBJ2-1 TRBD2 14 TRBV6-2/TRBV6-3 few TGTGCCAGCATTCACACCCCGGGGGGGCATGAGCAGTTCTTC CASIHTPGGHEQFF
TRBJ2-2 TRBD1 16 TRBV12-3/TRBV12-4 . TGTGCCAGCAGTCCGAGGACAGGGGCGGTCACCGGGGAGCTGTTTTTT CASSPRTGAVTGELFF
TRBJ1-1 . 15 TRBV5-1 many TGCGCCAGCAGCTTGGTGACATCAGGGGACACTGAAGCTTTCTTT CASSLVTSGDTEAFF
TRBJ2-5 TRBD1 13 TRBV20-1 few TGCAGTGCAAGACAGGGGTGGGAAGAGGCCCAGTACTTC CSARQGWEEAQYF
TRBJ2-6 . 16 TRBV12-3/TRBV12-4 . TGTGCCAGCAGTTGCCCGGGTCGGACTGGGGCCAACGTCCTGACTTTC CASSCPGRTGANVLTF
TRBJ2-1 . 18 TRBV29-1 . TGCAGCGTTGAAGGTGGAGGGTTAGGGGCTAGCTCCTACAATGAGCAGTTCTTC CSVEGGGLGASSYNEQFF
TRBJ2-3 . 20 TRBV10-3 . TGTGCCATCAGTGAGTCTGAGCAGGGCATAACAAGTGTACCCGCAGATACGCAGTATTTT CAISESEQGITSVPADTQYF
TRBJ1-2 TRBD1 16 TRBV5-1 few TGCGCCAGCAGCTTCTTTATCGGGGACAGCGTCAATGGCTACACCTTC CASSFFIGDSVNGYTF
TRBJ1-5 . 14 TRBV6-2/TRBV6-3 few TGTGCCAGCAGTTGGGGAGGGGGAGATCAGCCCCAGCATTTT CASSWGGGDQPQHF
TRBJ2-3 TRBD1 15 TRBV6-5 few TGTGCCAGCAGTTCCCGGGACAGAAGCACAGATACGCAGTATTTT CASSSRDRSTDTQYF
TRBJ1-5 . 14 TRBV12-5 . TGTGCTAGTGCACCGCCGGGTTTTAATCAGCCCCAGCATTTT CASAPPGFNQPQHF
TRBJ1-2 . 13 TRBV6-2/TRBV6-3 . TGTGCCAGCAATCTCGCAGAGAACTATGGCTACACCTTC CASNLAENYGYTF
TRBJ2-5 . 16 TRBV4-2 . TGTGCCAGCAGCAAATTATTTCGGGGCCAAGGCGAGACCCAGTACTTC CASSKLFRGQGETQYF
TRBJ1-6 . 15 TRBV15 few TGTGCCACCAGCAGAGAGGGGAGGATTAATTCACCCCTCCACTTT CATSREGRINSPLHF
TRBJ1-3 . 15 TRBV7-9 few TGTGCCAGCAGTTATCTACGCCTCTCTGGAAACACCATATATTTT CASSYLRLSGNTIYF
TRBJ2-2 . 15 TRBV6-5 . TGTGCCAGCAGTTACTACTATCAGGAAGCCGGGGAGCTGTTTTTT CASSYYYQEAGELFF
TRBJ2-1 TRBD2 14 TRBV19 . TGTGCCAGTAGTATTGCGGGGGGACTCAATGAGCAGTTCTTC CASSIAGGLNEQFF
TRBJ2-1 TRBD2 14 TRBV2 . TGTGCCACTGGGACTAGCGGGGCGGACAATGAGCAGTTCTTC CATGTSGADNEQFF
TRBJ1-2 TRBD1 13 TRBV5-1 . TGCGCCAGCACGGTGGGGCAGGGGGAACTCTACACCTTC CASTVGQGELYTF
TRBJ2-2 TRBD2 16 TRBV27 . TGTGCCAGCAGGCTCAGACTAGCGGGAGACACCGGGGAGCTGTTTTTT CASRLRLAGDTGELFF
TRBJ2-1 . 14 TRBV6-5 . TGTGCCAGCAGTTACTCGTTGAGGGACAATGAGCAGTTCTTC CASSYSLRDNEQFF
TRBJ2-3 . 17 TRBV11-2 . TGTGCCAGCAGCTCAGATAAGGGGATCCTGATGGGAGATACGCAGTATTTT CASSSDKGILMGDTQYF
TRBJ2-7 . 13 TRBV28 few TGTGCCAGCAGCTACGCCCGTGGCTACGAGCAGTACTTC CASSYARGYEQYF
TRBJ1-1 . 13 TRBV12-3/TRBV12-4 few TGTGCCAGCATTGTCCCCTACTCCCATGAAGCTTTCTTT CASIVPYSHEAFF
TRBJ2-3 . 19 TRBV10-3 . TGTGCCATCAGTGGGGGACGGGACACCACGCACCCTAGCACAGATACGCAGTATTTT CAISGGRDTTHPSTDTQYF
TRBJ1-2 TRBD1 15 TRBV6-2/TRBV6-3 . TGTGCCAGCAGTCCTTCGACAGGGACACTTCGCGGCTACACCTTC CASSPSTGTLRGYTF
TRBJ1-2 . 13 TRBV9 few TGTGCCAGCAGTACGGGATATAACTATGGCTACACCTTC CASSTGYNYGYTF
TRBJ2-7 TRBD1 15 TRBV3-1 few TGTGCCAGCAGCCGATACGCCGGGACAGGGGCTGAGCAGTACTTC CASSRYAGTGAEQYF